This T cell receptor (beta chain) was documented in a study of blood T cell repertoires in COVID-19 (dated by TCRdb to between 2020 and 2021). Background on the whole study: The collaborator samples originated in the United States, Italy and Spain and spanned the acute and convalescent phases of COVID-19. A de-identified subject ID, COVID-19 status, age in years and sex were almost always included in the sample metadata. The dataset comprised deeply sampled blood TCRbeta repertoires from subjects exposed to, actively infected with, or recovered from COVID-19. The repertoires were made available in a free public database intended to serve as a resource for research on the immune response to SARS-CoV-2. Where available, HLA class I and class II types were obtained from metadata supplied by the sample provider rather than from assay-based typing. The prospective study material was composed of cDNA or gDNA derived from T cells, B-cell-depleted T cells, or PBMCs. The samples were drawn from two sources: the first 160 participants of the ongoing ImmuneRACE study, and over 950 subjects contributed by 6 global collaborators. What the research found in general, with its limitations: Clinical and demographic metadata were provided uncurated, with the amount varying by source and participant.

TCRbeta CDR3 regions were amplified from genomic DNA using the immunoSEQ Assay, a bias-controlled multiplex PCR. The published analysis was carried out like this. The number of nucleated cells in each sample was estimated from the amplification of reference gene primers within the assay. To quantify the absolute abundance of each unique TCRbeta CDR3 rearrangement, sequence reads were collapsed and filtered. Productive Simpson clonality was computed per sample as the square root of Simpson's diversity index over productive rearrangements. TCRdb obtained this table from immuneACCESS and retained in-frame rearrangements with V and J assigned. These tables miss some clones; where compared with another copy, unresolved V genes account for less than half of the shortfall, and the remainder is unexplained. The V and J calls and clone size were taken over from that table, and D and trimming were inferred from the DNA. For this sample there are roughly 55,000 clones; over 75% appear just once. Around 6.9% of the sample comes from the top ten.

Each collaborating institution followed its own protocols to collect whole blood in K2EDTA tubes. For TCRbeta analysis, collaborators shipped samples in one of three forms: frozen whole blood, isolated PBMCs, or DNA extracted from either of those sample types. As concerns this clone: What antigen it recognizes has not been identified. Base quality data are lacking; no much larger clone is found one base away.

The CDR3 starts with the cysteine, ends with the phenylalanine, and has 16 residues. The entry retains the CDR3 DNA only, 48 bases that are in frame from base 1. V trim: 4 bases; J trim: 5 bases; unmatched bases: 5. As encoded in the germline V gene, CDR1 is MGHRA while CDR2 is YSYEKL. Here the chain combines TRBV4-1 and TRBJ2-5, and TRBD2 matches 15 of the central bases. This receptor was obtained from a man in his 60s with active or convalescent COVID-19. Source material: peripheral blood. The nucleotides read TGCGCCAGCAGCCCTCTCGGACTAGCGGGGGGGGAGACCCAGTACTTC. Its protein is CASSPLGLAGGETQYF.